This entry lists 8 T cell receptor beta chains sequenced from one sample in a study of blood T cell repertoires in COVID-19. Assay used: immunoSEQ multiplex PCR; TCRdb lists only in-frame clones, some missing. The sample carries about 280,000 clones, roughly four fifths recorded once. Material: PBMCs or T cells enriched from blood (not recorded which). Receptors originate from a middle-aged man who had been exposed to COVID-19.

This chain connects TRBV3-1 (or the pseudogene TRBV3-2) to TRBJ2-7; D is possibly TRBD2 (5 bases). There are 13 residues in the CDR3. V lost 4 bases and J lost 2, with 9 bases in between. Germline CDR1 and CDR2: LGHDT and YNNKEL (reference sequence). CDR3 sequence: CASSLGLAYEQYF. In DNA form, the CDR3 reads TGTGCCAGCAGCCTCGGACTCGCCTACGAGCAGTACTTC.

The rearrangement joins TRBV7-3 to TRBJ2-1, with 7 bases aligning to TRBD2. Germline V gene sequence: CDR1 SGHTA, CDR2 FQGTGA. The CDR3 totals 15 residues. V shed 1 base, J shed 5 bases, and the junction held 5 bases outside the gene matches. This CDR3 reads CASSLIPGGNNEQFF. The CDR3 DNA reads TGTGCCAGCAGCTTAATCCCGGGAGGTAACAATGAGCAGTTCTTC.

This chain links TRBV5-6 with TRBJ1-2; D is unresolved. V was pared by 4 bases and J by 5 bases, with 9 bases between. Germline V gives CDR1 SGHDT, CDR2 YYEEEE. This CDR3 has 12 amino acids. The CDR3 reads CASSPAGYGYTF. The CDR3, as DNA: TGTGCCAGCAGCCCCGCGGGGTATGGCTACACCTTC.

This clone was seen a handful of times. This chain connects TRBV13 to TRBJ2-1, with 10 bases fitting TRBD2. The V segment lost 1 base and the J segment 11 bases; nucleotides outside the gene matches: 8. Per germline, CDR1 PRHDT and CDR2 FYEKMQ (reference sequence). The CDR3 has 15 amino acids. The CDR3 loop reads CASSLAASGSIKQFF. CDR3 nucleotide sequence: TGTGCCAGCAGCTTAGCGGCTAGCGGGAGCATCAAGCAGTTCTTC. Drawing the rest from reference TRBV13 and TRBJ2-1, the complete variable domain is AAGVIQSPRHLIKEKRETATLKCYPIPRHDTVYWYQQGPGQDPQFLISFYEKMQSDKGSIPDRFSAQQFSDYHSELNMSSLELGDSALYFCASSLAASGSIKQFFGPGTRLTVL.

The chain recombines TRBV30 with TRBJ2-3, with D perhaps TRBD2 (8 bases). Trimming removed 0 bases from V and 3 bases from J, with 16 bases in between. Germline-derived CDR1 and CDR2 are GTSNPN and SVGIG (reference sequence). This CDR3 is 16 amino acids long. The chain's CDR3 is CAWSVRGPGGTDTQYF. For the CDR3, the DNA is TGTGCCTGGAGTGTAAGGGGGCCGGGAGGGACAGATACGCAGTATTTT.

V and J are TRBV4-2 and TRBJ2-2, with TRBD1 identical over 10 bases. The CDR3 totals 15 residues. The V gene's germline CDR1 is LGHNA and CDR2 YNFKEQ. The J segment lost 5 bases and the V segment lost 4 bases, leaving 4 bases of the junction unmatched. The CDR3 loop is CASSPGTGETGELFF. In DNA form, the CDR3 reads TGTGCCAGCAGCCCGGGGACAGGGGAGACCGGGGAGCTGTTTTTT.

This chain connects TRBV9 to TRBJ2-2; D gene ambiguous. Germline values: CDR1 SGDLS, CDR2 YYNGEE. The CDR3 has 15 residues. The V and J ends lost 4 bases and 0 bases respectively, with 10 bases between them. In DNA, the CDR3 is TGTGCCAGCAGCAAAACAGTTACGAACACCGGGGAGCTGTTTTTT. Translating it yields CASSKTVTNTGELFF.

This clone was recorded only once. The chain combines TRBV10-2 with TRBJ2-1; D might be TRBD1 (8 bases). Per germline, CDR1 WSHSY and CDR2 SAAADI. The V end lost 3 bases, the J end lost 6 bases, and 18 bases lay between the germline ends. The CDR3 extends over 16 amino acids. CDR3: CASSDGGDRFGNEQFF. CDR3 in DNA: TGCGCCAGCAGTGATGGGGGGGACAGGTTCGGCAATGAGCAGTTCTTC.